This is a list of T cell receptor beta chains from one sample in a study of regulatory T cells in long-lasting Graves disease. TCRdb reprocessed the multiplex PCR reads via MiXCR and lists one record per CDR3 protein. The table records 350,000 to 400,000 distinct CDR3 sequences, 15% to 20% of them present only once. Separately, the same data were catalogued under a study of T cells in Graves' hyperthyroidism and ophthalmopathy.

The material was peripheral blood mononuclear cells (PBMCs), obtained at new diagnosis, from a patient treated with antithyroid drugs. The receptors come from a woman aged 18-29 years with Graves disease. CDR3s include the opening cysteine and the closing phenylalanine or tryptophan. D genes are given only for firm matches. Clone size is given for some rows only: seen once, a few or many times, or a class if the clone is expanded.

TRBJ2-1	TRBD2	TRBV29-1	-	TGCAGCGTTGAGCGGCTAGCGGGGGGGCATGAGCAGTTCTTC	CSVERLAGGHEQFF
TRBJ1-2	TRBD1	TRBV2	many	TGTGCCAGCAGTGAAGTGGACAGGGGATTTGGCTACACCTTC	CASSEVDRGFGYTF
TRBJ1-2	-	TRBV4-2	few	TGTGCCAGCAGTTCCTCAGGGGCTAACAGCGATGGCTACACCTTC	CASSSSGANSDGYTF
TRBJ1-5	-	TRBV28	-	TGTGCCACCAAGGAGGGGCTGGATCAGCCCCAGCATTTT	CATKEGLDQPQHF
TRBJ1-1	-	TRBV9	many	TGTGCCAGCAGCGCGAGTACCCGGGGCAGCCCGAACACTGAAGCTTTCTTT	CASSASTRGSPNTEAFF
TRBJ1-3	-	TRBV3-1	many	TGTGCCAGCAGCCAGGGCAGGGCTGTCACCATATATTTT	CASSQGRAVTIYF
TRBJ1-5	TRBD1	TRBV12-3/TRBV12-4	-	TGTGCCAGCAGTAGACGGGACAGTTCCAATCAGCCCCAGCATTTT	CASSRRDSSNQPQHF
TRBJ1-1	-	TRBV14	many	TGTGCCAGCAGCCAAGATACGGCCCAGGGAGTTGAAGCTTTCTTT	CASSQDTAQGVEAFF
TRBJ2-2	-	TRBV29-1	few	TGCAGCGCCCAAGCCGAGGGGTATGGGACCCGCACCGGGGAGCTGTTTTTT	CSAQAEGYGTRTGELFF
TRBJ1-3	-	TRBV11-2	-	TGTGCCAGCAGCTTAGCCCCGACAGATTCTGGAAACACCATATATTTT	CASSLAPTDSGNTIYF
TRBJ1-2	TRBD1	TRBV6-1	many	TGTGCCAGCAGGATAGCAGGGGGCTATGGCTACACCTTC	CASRIAGGYGYTF
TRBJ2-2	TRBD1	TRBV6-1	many	TGTGCCAGCAGTCCATTCACAGGGGCCGCCGGGGAGCTGTTTTTT	CASSPFTGAAGELFF
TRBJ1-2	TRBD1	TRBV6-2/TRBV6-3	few	TGTGCCAGCAGGTCCGGGACAGGGAGGATTGGCTACACCTTC	CASRSGTGRIGYTF
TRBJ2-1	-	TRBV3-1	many	TGTGCCAGCAGCCTGGCAAAGGGACTCTACAATGAGCAGTTCTTC	CASSLAKGLYNEQFF
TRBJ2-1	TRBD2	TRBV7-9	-	TGTGCCAGCAGCCCTAGCAGCGGGGGGGCCCTAAATGAGCAGTTCTTC	CASSPSSGGALNEQFF
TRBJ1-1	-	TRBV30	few	TGTGGCTGCCAAGACCGAACTGAAGGTTTCTTT	CGCQDRTEGFF
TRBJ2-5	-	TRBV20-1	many	TGCAGTGCTAGAAGGCAGTCCCAAGAGACCCAGTACTTC	CSARRQSQETQYF
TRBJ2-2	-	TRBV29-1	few	TGCAGCGTTGGGGATTTGGGGAACACCGGGGAGCTGTTTTTT	CSVGDLGNTGELFF
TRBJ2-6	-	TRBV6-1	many	TGTGCCAGCAGGAGGGTGGATGGGGCCAACGTCCTGACTTTC	CASRRVDGANVLTF
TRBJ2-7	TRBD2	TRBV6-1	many	TGTGCCAGCAGTGAAGACCTCCTCGAGCCGCGGGAGGGCGATTACGAGCAGTACTTC	CASSEDLLEPREGDYEQYF
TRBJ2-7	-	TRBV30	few	TGTGCCTGGAGTAGAGACGGGGTGGAGCAGTACTTC	CAWSRDGVEQYF
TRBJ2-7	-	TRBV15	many	TGTGCCACCAGCAGAGAAGACCGGCCTTTCTACGAGCAGTACTTC	CATSREDRPFYEQYF
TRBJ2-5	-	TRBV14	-	TGTGCCAGCAGGCCGGTGAATCGGAAGACCCAGTACTTC	CASRPVNRKTQYF
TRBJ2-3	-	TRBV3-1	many	TGTGCCAGCAGCCAGGGGTCTGGCACAGATACGCAGTATTTT	CASSQGSGTDTQYF
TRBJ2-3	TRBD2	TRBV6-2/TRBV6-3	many	TGTGCCAGCAGTTACAGACTAGCCCGAGATACGCAGTATTTT	CASSYRLARDTQYF
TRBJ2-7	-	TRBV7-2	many	TGTGCCAGCACCGCGACAGGTTACGAGCAGTACTTC	CASTATGYEQYF
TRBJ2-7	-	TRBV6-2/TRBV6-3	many	TGTGCCAGCAGTTACACGGCCTCTGCGCCCGGGCAGTACTTC	CASSYTASAPGQYF
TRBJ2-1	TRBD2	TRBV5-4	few	TGTGCCAGCAGGGGGGGACTAGCGGGGAGCTCCTACAATGAGCAGTTCTTC	CASRGGLAGSSYNEQFF